Included here is one T cell receptor beta chain sequence, with context. The clone's antigen remains unknown. Nothing much larger sits one base from this clone, and base qualities are not available. These data come from a study of blood T cell repertoires in COVID-19 (dated by TCRdb to 2020 to 2021). Concerning the study at large: The collaborator samples originated in the United States, Italy and Spain and spanned the acute and convalescent phases of COVID-19. The prospective study material was composed of cDNA or gDNA derived from T cells, B-cell-depleted T cells, or PBMCs. Subjects who had been exposed to COVID-19, were actively infected with it, or had recovered from it provided the deeply sampled blood TCRbeta repertoires that made up the dataset. The repertoires were made available in a free public database intended to serve as a resource for research on the immune response to SARS-CoV-2. Samples were obtained from the ongoing ImmuneRACE study (first 160 participants) and from 1,000 to 1,500 subjects provided by 6 global collaborators. Sample metadata almost always included a de-identified subject ID, COVID-19 status, age in years and sex. HLA class I and class II types, where available, came from metadata supplied by the sample provider rather than from assay-based typing.

The immunoSEQ Assay, a bias-controlled multiplex PCR, was used to amplify TCRbeta CDR3 regions from genomic DNA. As for the authors' bioinformatics: Nucleated cell counts per sample were estimated from amplification of reference gene primers within the assay. To quantify the absolute abundance of each unique TCRbeta CDR3 rearrangement, sequence reads were collapsed and filtered. For each sample, productive Simpson clonality was calculated by taking the square root of Simpson's diversity index across productive rearrangements. In its TCRdb copy, this immuneACCESS table keeps in-frame sequences only and misses some clones. Where compared with another copy, unresolved V genes explain less than half of these, and the others have no known cause. The V and J calls and the clone size are those of that table, but D and trimming were determined from the DNA. The sample yields roughly 260,000 clones; approximately 86% were counted once. Approximately 9.8% of the sample is held by the ten biggest clonotypes.

V is pared back by 4 bases and J by 5 bases, with 11 bases lying between the germline termini. Counted from cysteine to phenylalanine, this CDR3 has 13 amino acids. Only the CDR3 part of the read is kept: 39 bases, read in frame from the first base. The germline V gene specifies SNHLY as CDR1 and FYNNEI as CDR2. Another Seattle source contributed samples from volunteer blood donors who had recovered from COVID-19. The collaborating institutions used their own protocols to collect whole blood in K2EDTA tubes. For TCRbeta analysis, collaborator samples were shipped as frozen whole blood, as isolated PBMCs, or as DNA extracted from either sample type. Study-wide findings and limitations: The amount of clinical and demographic metadata varied by source and participant and was provided uncurated.

The sequenced material came from peripheral blood. This sequence uses TRBV2 and TRBJ2-5; possibly the D gene is TRBD2, per 6 matching bases. This TCR was sampled from a middle-aged man who had recovered from COVID-19. The DNA sequence follows: TGTGCCAGCAGTGTGGAGGGAGGTGAGACCCAGTACTTC. It translates as CASSVEGGETQYF.